This T cell receptor beta chain was captured in a study of shared clonotypes between healthy human individuals (dated by TCRdb to the early 2020s). General notes on the study: The cohort included three men and two women between 18 and 49 years of age. Leukapheresis yielded between about 0.9 and 9 billion PBMCs per donor. For each donor, three plates each were used for CD4 naive and CD4 memory, two plates were used for CD8 naive, and one plate was used for CD8 memory. To estimate repertoire size and how much clonotype sharing occurs between individuals, the study deeply sequenced the blood TCR repertoires of a handful of healthy adults. To increase sequencing depth and limit assay-specific biases, TCR repertoire library preparation and sequencing were carried out by different laboratories using diverse techniques.

The donors were healthy, HIV-negative adults with no recently reported acute infections or vaccinations. Only Caucasian adults living in Nashville, Tennessee, USA were represented among the donors. CD4+ T cells were enriched by magnetic negative selection, after which naive cells were positively selected on CD45RA and the negative fraction was taken as the memory subset. Blood was collected by leukapheresis, and PBMCs were isolated by Ficoll-Histopaque density gradient centrifugation and then cryopreserved in liquid nitrogen vapor phase. Purity and quantity of every magnetically sorted T cell population were checked by analytical flow cytometry. Genomic DNA was isolated from every sorted fraction and measured by UV absorbance on a Nanodrop 2000c. Study-level results and caveats: Sharing across several donors was observed for about 5% of naive CD4, 3% to 4% of naive CD8, about 2.5% of memory CD4, and roughly 0.4% of memory CD8 clonotypes. Rarefaction of sorted-subset datasets indicated incomplete sequencing despite the large sequencing depth. Naive subsets generally had larger estimated clonotype richness than memory subsets. Compared with non-shared clonotypes, the clonotypes found in all four sorted-subset donors had higher generation probabilities. Sampling was restricted to blood, and TCR repertoires in tissue are likely to differ from TCR repertoires in blood. Based on pairwise subsampling, the degree of clonotype sharing among donors was expected to be affected by sequencing depth. Because the study included a small number of donors, the genetic and exposure-history diversity represented was limited.

As to this clone: This receptor's antigen is unknown. No clone much larger than this one lies a single base away; base qualities are absent.

Using the deep immunoSEQ assay, multiplex PCR amplified TCR CDR3 regions from genomic DNA. Extracted genomic DNA from each cell subset was spread evenly across all wells of several immunoSEQ 96-well plates, with each plate serving as a replicate. Each replicate PCR for sorted subsets received around 210 ng genomic DNA, equal to 30,000 or so T cell genomes. Purified libraries were measured with a Qubit 3.0 fluorometer, size-checked on a Bioanalyzer 2100, and measured again with the KAPA Library Quantification kit. Each immunoSEQ 96-well plate was sequenced on its own single-read 150-cycle Illumina NextSeq 550 flow cell. Per the authors' processing: Because the immunoSEQ output held only junctional sequences and lacked quality scores, the filtering could not match the filtering applied to full-length reads. Sequences were annotated with PyIR, a Python wrapper for IgBLAST v1.9, and V/J genes and CDR3 were assigned using IMGT germline references. Reads were removed for weak V/J assignments (E-value above 1e-6), missing CDR3, stop codons, out-of-frame junctions, or ambiguous translated residues. A V3J clonotype was defined by an identical inferred V gene, J gene, and CDR3 amino acid sequence. Percentage overlap between repertoires was computed as shared unique clonotypes divided by the size of the smaller repertoire. Repertoire richness was assessed with RTK rarefaction, the Chao1 estimator, and Recon v2.1 estimates of unobserved clonotypes. Generation probabilities for all TCRbeta clonotypes obtained by the gDNA method from a few donors were computed using OLGA. The immuneACCESS repertoire file appears here via TCRdb, limited to in-frame rearrangements. These files lack a portion of the clones; in checked studies, under half of the deficit traces to unresolved V genes, and the cause of the others is not known. For V, J and clone size, that table is used; D and trimming come from the DNA. Across this sample there are about 2.4 million clones, with roughly 92% seen only once. The ten most abundant clones make up 0.14% of the sample.

Spanning cysteine to phenylalanine, the CDR3 consists of 16 amino acids. The retained sequence is limited to the CDR3, 48 bases, with the frame set at the first base. CDR1 and CDR2, per the germline V gene, are SGHDT and YYEEEE. Trimming accounts for 3 bases at V and 6 bases at J, while the number of junction bases matched to no gene is 13. What was sequenced was naive CD4+ T cells sorted from blood. The cell subset or site label, as the study defines it: CD45RA+ positively selected. The chain is made from TRBV5-6 and TRBJ2-7, with 9 bases matching TRBD1. The clonotype was recovered from a man between 18 and 29 years old in good health. The CDR3 reads as follows: CASSYIDRDRAGEQYF. The bases are TGTGCCAGCAGCTACATAGACCGGGACAGGGCCGGCGAGCAGTACTTC.